Presented here are 6 T cell receptor beta chains from one specimen sequenced in a study of blood T cell repertoires in COVID-19. Clones were read by immunoSEQ multiplex PCR, and TCRdb kept only the in-frame ones, dropping some. The top ten clones hold approximately 1.8% of a sample with about 400,000 clones, 70% to 90% of them seen once. Source material: PBMCs or T cells enriched from blood (not recorded which). Receptors were obtained from a man between 40 and 49 years old in a cohort exposed to, infected with or recovered from COVID-19 (not recorded which).

The genes are TRBV6-5 and TRBJ2-3, with D possibly matching TRBD2 (7 bases). Trimming cost V 6 bases and J 3 bases, with 16 bases left between them. The germline gives CDR1 MNHEY, CDR2 SVGAGI. The CDR3 is made up of 15 amino acids. The CDR3: CASRSRGGVTDTQYF. Written as DNA, the CDR3 is TGTGCCAGCAGGAGTAGGGGGGGAGTTACAGATACGCAGTATTTT.

The chain links TRBV2 to TRBJ1-1, with TRBD1 identical over 8 bases. CDR1 SNHLY and CDR2 FYNNEI come from the germline V gene. The CDR3 covers 13 residues. V gave up 7 bases and J gave up 5 bases; unmatched junction bases: 6. This CDR3 reads CASTRGRETEAFF. For the CDR3, the DNA is TGTGCCAGCACCAGGGGGCGAGAAACTGAAGCTTTCTTT.

On this clone itself: Distinct nucleotide sequences in the sample also encode this CDR3. The V gene is TRBV18, the J gene TRBJ1-5; D may be TRBD1 (6 bases). Germline V gene sequence: CDR1 KGHSH, CDR2 LQKENI. The ends were cut back, 4 bases at V and 0 bases at J, with 13 bases in the middle. The CDR3 runs to 16 residues. This chain's CDR3 is CASSLSTGNSNQPQHF. The CDR3 nucleotides read TGTGCCAGCTCACTATCGACAGGAAATAGCAATCAGCCCCAGCATTTT. The variable domain in full, completed from reference TRBV18 and TRBJ1-5, reads NAGVMQNPRHLVRRRGQEARLRCSPMKGHSHVYWYRQLPEEGLKFMVYLQKENIIDESGMPKERFSAEFPKEGPSILRIQQVVRGDSAAYFCASSLSTGNSNQPQHFGDGTRLSIL.

The genes are TRBV19 and TRBJ1-2; 7 positions agree with TRBD1. CDR1 is LNHDA and CDR2 is SQIVND in the germline V gene (reference sequence). J was trimmed by 7 bases and V by 3 bases; bases with no gene match: 8. The CDR3 totals 14 residues. The CDR3 protein is CASSIRGQGVGYTF. The CDR3 bases are TGTGCCAGTAGTATTAGGGGGCAGGGAGTTGGCTACACCTTC.

This sequence joins TRBV18 and TRBJ2-7, with 9 nucleotides matching TRBD2. Losses at the gene ends were 5 bases for V and 7 bases for J; bases not matched to a gene: 9. This CDR3 is built from 14 residues. CDR1 and CDR2 from the germline V gene are KGHSH and LQKENI. The CDR3 DNA reads as TGTGCCAGCTCATCGGGGCTAGCGGGAATTGAGCAGTACTTC. Translating gives CASSSGLAGIEQYF.

The chain recombines TRBV2 with TRBJ2-1; 12 positions match TRBD2. J was trimmed by 7 bases and V by 6 bases; bases with no gene match: 7. Germline assignment: CDR1 SNHLY and CDR2 FYNNEI. The length of the CDR3 is 15 residues. The CDR3 DNA sequence: TGTGCCAGCAGGGAAACTAGCGGGAGGATAAATGAGCAGTTCTTC. Translated: CASRETSGRINEQFF. Variable domain in full (rest from reference TRBV2 and TRBJ2-1): EPEVTQTPSHQVTQMGQEVILRCVPISNHLYFYWYRQILGQKVEFLVSFYNNEISEKSEIFDDQFSVERPDGSNFTLKIRSTKLEDSAMYFCASRETSGRINEQFFGPGTRLTVL.